The 15 T cell receptor beta chains below were found in one sample sequenced in a study of early T cells in non-severe SARS-CoV-2 infection. TCRdb reprocessed the 5' RACE reads with MiXCR, giving one entry per CDR3 protein. Altogether tens of thousands of distinct CDR3 sequences are present, about 9.4% being singletons, with the ten largest covering around 4.1%. Sequenced: whole blood. Receptors were obtained from an adult who was a healthcare worker with PCR-confirmed SARS-CoV-2 infection or an uninfected control (not recorded which).

Many counts were recorded for this clonotype. This chain joins TRBV5-5 and TRBJ1-3, with a tentative D call TRBD1 (5 bases). The V end lost 2 bases, the J end lost 1 base, and 16 bases lay between the germline ends. This CDR3 has 17 amino acids. In germline, CDR1 is SGHKS, CDR2 YYEKEE (reference sequence). The CDR3 region is CASSFLLAGMSGNTIYF. The CDR3 DNA reads as TGTGCCAGCAGCTTCCTTTTGGCAGGGATGTCTGGAAACACCATATATTTT.

This clonotype has more than one count but fewer than ten. This chain joins TRBV30 and TRBJ1-5; TRBD1 matches 8 bases. This CDR3 contains 15 residues. J was trimmed by 1 base and V by 1 base; bases with no gene match: 3. The germline V gene encodes CDR1 GTSNPN and CDR2 SVGIG (reference sequence). Written as DNA, the CDR3 is TGTGCCTGGAGTGCTGACAGGGGAAGCAATCAGCCCCAGCATTTT. The encoded protein is CAWSADRGSNQPQHF.

This clonotype has only one observation. The rearrangement uses TRBV20-1 and TRBJ2-1; D not resolved. Per germline, CDR1 DFQATT and CDR2 SNEGSKA (reference sequence). This CDR3 spans 16 amino acids. With 0 bases removed from V and 9 bases from J, the gap between germline ends came to 21 bases. CDR3 loop: CSARDRVRGPPGEQFF. The CDR3, as DNA: TGCAGTGCTAGAGACCGGGTGAGAGGTCCCCCTGGTGAGCAGTTCTTC.

Regarding this clonotype: A read error may account for a junction end that differs from germline. This CDR3 is CVSSLGQLNYEQYF. The CDR3 region has the DNA TGCGTCAGCAGCTTGGGGCAGTTAAACTACGAGCAGTACTTC. The chain couples TRBV5-1 to TRBJ2-7, with TRBD1 as a possible D gene (5 bases). The CDR3 consists of 14 residues. The germline V gene encodes CDR1 SGHRS and CDR2 YFSETQ.

The rearrangement uses TRBV5-1 and TRBJ2-7, with D uncertain. Trimming left V 4 bases short and J 2 bases short, with 13 bases between. The CDR3 contains 14 residues. Per germline, CDR1 SGHRS and CDR2 YFSETQ. The CDR3 nucleotides are TGCGCCAGCAGCACACTCAGTAGGCCCTACGAGCAGTACTTC. Translated, it gives CASSTLSRPYEQYF.

This clonotype was counted many times. The chain combines TRBV7-3 with TRBJ2-2; D not certain. Germline V gene data show CDR1 as SGHTA and CDR2 as FQGTGA. Deletions cut 3 bases from V and 7 bases from J, with 9 bases between. CDR3 length equals 13 residues. CDR3 DNA: TGTGCCAGCAGCTTGCGGCGAGGCGGGGAGCTGTTTTTT. Amino acid sequence: CASSLRRGGELFF.

This clonotype was picked up many times. This rearrangement joins TRBV20-1 to TRBJ1-5, with 7 bases lining up with TRBD1. This CDR3 is built from 14 residues. With 7 bases clipped from V and 4 bases from J, the junction kept 10 bases outside the gene matches. Germline V gives CDR1 DFQATT, CDR2 SNEGSKA (reference sequence). The CDR3 protein is CSVKNRGPNQPQHF. The CDR3 DNA reads TGCAGTGTCAAGAACAGGGGACCTAATCAGCCCCAGCATTTT.

This clonotype was recorded many times. The chain couples TRBV6-4 to TRBJ2-3, with no clear D. The germline V and J ends were trimmed by 5 bases and 2 bases, with 11 bases remaining between them. The CDR3 loop spans 14 amino acids. Germline V CDR1 and CDR2: MRHNA, SNTAGT. The CDR3 nucleotides are TGTGCCAGCAGTTTTAGTGAAAACACAGATACGCAGTATTTT. It encodes CASSFSENTDTQYF.

This clonotype was seen at least ten times. This chain joins TRBV6-1 and TRBJ1-1; tentatively, D is TRBD1 (6 bases). The CDR3 loop spans 13 amino acids. In germline, CDR1 is MNHNS, CDR2 SASEGT. V dropped 3 bases and J dropped 6 bases, with 11 bases sitting between them. CDR3 sequence (DNA): TGTGCCAGCAGTGACAGGGGAAAACCTGAAGCTTTCTTT. This codes for CASSDRGKPEAFF.

CDR3 nucleotide sequence: TGTGCCAGCAGTTCTGAGCACTCCGGGACAGGAGTCTACGAGCAGTACTTC. Its translation: CASSSEHSGTGVYEQYF. The chain employs TRBV6-6 and TRBJ2-7; 8 positions agree with TRBD1. J gave up 3 bases and V 4 bases, and 14 bases lay outside the gene matches. CDR1 is MNHNY, CDR2 SVGAGI, per germline (reference sequence). The CDR3 covers 17 residues.

The chain has TRBV5-6 and TRBJ2-5; TRBD2 agrees at 7 bases. Germline CDR1 is SGHDT and CDR2 is YYEEEE. Losses at the gene ends were 5 bases for V and 2 bases for J; bases not matched to a gene: 6. There are 14 residues in the CDR3. The CDR3, as DNA: TGTGCCAGCAGTAGTCCGGGACTACAAGAGACCCAGTACTTC. As protein: CASSSPGLQETQYF.

This clonotype was detected many times. V usage is TRBV18 and J usage is TRBJ1-5; D remains ambiguous. The CDR3 length is 13 residues. Trimming left V 3 bases short and J 3 bases short, with 6 bases between. Germline CDR1 and CDR2: KGHSH and LQKENI. The CDR3 sequence: CASSPGDNQPQHF. CDR3 in DNA: TGTGCCAGCTCACCGGGCGACAATCAGCCCCAGCATTTT. The variable domain in full, completed from reference TRBV18 and TRBJ1-5, reads NAGVMQNPRHLVRRRGQEARLRCSPMKGHSHVYWYRQLPEEGLKFMVYLQKENIIDESGMPKERFSAEFPKEGPSILRIQQVVRGDSAAYFCASSPGDNQPQHFGDGTRLSIL.

This clonotype was seen repeatedly, ten times or more. The chain has TRBV2 and TRBJ1-1, with unresolved D. V lost 5 bases, J lost 0 bases, and 10 bases lay in between. This CDR3 is 14 amino acids long. The V gene's germline CDR1 is SNHLY and CDR2 FYNNEI. The CDR3 region has the DNA TGTGCCAGCAGTCCTACACGTTTGAACACTGAAGCTTTCTTT. Encoded protein: CASSPTRLNTEAFF.

This clonotype is judged medium-sized. This sequence joins TRBV3-1 and TRBJ2-6, with 7 positions matching TRBD2. Looked up from germline, CDR1 is LGHDT and CDR2 is YNNKEL (reference sequence). The CDR3 loop spans 17 amino acids. V shed 0 bases, J shed 4 bases, and the junction held 6 bases outside the gene matches. This chain's CDR3 is CASSQEKSAGGANVLTF. DNA of the CDR3: TGTGCCAGCAGCCAAGAAAAATCAGCGGGAGGGGCCAACGTCCTGACTTTC.

This clonotype was observed at least ten times. The CDR3 sequence is CASSLTSTGANEQFF. As DNA, the CDR3 is TGTGCCAGCAGTTTAACATCCACCGGGGCCAATGAGCAGTTCTTC. The V and J genes are TRBV12-3 or TRBV12-4 and TRBJ2-1; D possibly uses TRBD1 or TRBD2 (5 bases each). V lost 2 bases to trimming and J lost 6 bases, with 14 bases between them. The CDR3 sequence is 15 residues long.